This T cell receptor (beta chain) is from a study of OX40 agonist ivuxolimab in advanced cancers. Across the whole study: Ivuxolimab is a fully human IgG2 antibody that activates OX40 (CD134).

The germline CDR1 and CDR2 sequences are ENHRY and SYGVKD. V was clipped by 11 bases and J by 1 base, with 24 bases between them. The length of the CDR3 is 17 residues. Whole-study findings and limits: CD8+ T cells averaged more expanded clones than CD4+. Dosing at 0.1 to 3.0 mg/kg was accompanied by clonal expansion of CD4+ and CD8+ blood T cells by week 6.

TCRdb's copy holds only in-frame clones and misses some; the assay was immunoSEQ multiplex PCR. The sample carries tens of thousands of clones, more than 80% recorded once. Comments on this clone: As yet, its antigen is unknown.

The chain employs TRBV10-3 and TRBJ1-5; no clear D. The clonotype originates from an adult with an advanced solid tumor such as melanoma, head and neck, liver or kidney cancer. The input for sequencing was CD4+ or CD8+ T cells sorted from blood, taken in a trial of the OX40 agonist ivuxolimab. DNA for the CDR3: TGTGCCCCCAAGCAGGTTATTACTCGCCCCAGCAATCAGCCCCAGCATTTT. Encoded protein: CAPKQVITRPSNQPQHF.